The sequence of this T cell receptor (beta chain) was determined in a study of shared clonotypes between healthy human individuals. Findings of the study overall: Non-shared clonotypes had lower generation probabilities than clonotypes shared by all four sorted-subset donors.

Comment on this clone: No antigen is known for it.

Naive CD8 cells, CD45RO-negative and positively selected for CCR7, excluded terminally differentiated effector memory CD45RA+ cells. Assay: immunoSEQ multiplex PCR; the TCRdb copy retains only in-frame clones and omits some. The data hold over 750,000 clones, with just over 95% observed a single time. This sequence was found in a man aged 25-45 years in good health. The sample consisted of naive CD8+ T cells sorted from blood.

The chain's CDR3 is CASLPMGLNTEAFF. CDR3 nucleotide sequence: TGTGCCAGCCTGCCGATGGGATTGAACACTGAAGCTTTCTTT. The chain links TRBV27 to TRBJ1-1; D remains unclear. This CDR3 is 14 amino acids long. From germline, CDR1 is MNHEY and CDR2 SMNVEV (reference sequence). Deletions cut 8 bases from V and 0 bases from J, with 13 bases between.